This TCR beta chain is from a study of control samples from healthy donors and cancer patients. Some clones are missing from TCRdb's copy, which holds only in-frame ones; the method was immunoSEQ multiplex PCR. This sample yields some 130,000 clones, of which approximately 94% are seen a single time; 3.6% belongs to the top ten. CDR3 length: 15 residues. V lost 8 bases, J lost 1 base, and 15 bases lay in between. Germline V CDR1 and CDR2: MDHEN, SYDVKM. This TCR was sampled from a man between 25 and 39 years old in good health. The sequenced sample was blood. The chain uses TRBV28 and TRBJ1-5; a weak D match, TRBD1 (6 bases). CDR3 sequence (DNA): TGTGCCAGCCGCCCCGGGGGGCGAAGCAATCAGCCCCAGCATTTT. It is translated as CASRPGGRSNQPQHF.